This T cell receptor beta chain comes out of a study of blood T cell repertoires in COVID-19. Study-wide background: Samples came from the United States, Italy and Spain, spanning acute and convalescent COVID-19. PBMCs, B-cell-depleted T cells, or T cells provided the cDNA or gDNA that made up the material.

Germline CDR1 is SGDLS and CDR2 is YYNGEE. The CDR3 consists of 14 residues. The ends were cut back, 3 bases at V and 1 base at J, with 11 bases in the middle. In the original analysis: Using reference gene primer amplification, nucleated cell counts were estimated. Here immunoSEQ multiplex PCR was the method, and the copy in TCRdb shows in-frame clones only, minus some. That table gives V, J and clone size, and the DNA gave D and trimming. The sample has about 83,000 clones; around 88% are singletons. Material: peripheral blood. The chain recombines TRBV9 with TRBJ2-7; D perhaps matches TRBD2 (6 bases). The sequence was obtained from a man in his fifties or sixties with active COVID-19. Here the CDR3 reads CASSAIAASYEQYF. CDR3 DNA sequence: TGTGCCAGCAGCGCTATAGCGGCGTCCTACGAGCAGTACTTC. Full variable domain (rest looked up from reference TRBV9 and TRBJ2-7): DSGVTQTPKHLITATGQRVTLRCSPRSGDLSVYWYQQSLDQGLQFLIQYYNGEERAKGNILERFSAQQFPDLHSELNLSSLELGDSALYFCASSAIAASYEQYFGPGTRLTVT.